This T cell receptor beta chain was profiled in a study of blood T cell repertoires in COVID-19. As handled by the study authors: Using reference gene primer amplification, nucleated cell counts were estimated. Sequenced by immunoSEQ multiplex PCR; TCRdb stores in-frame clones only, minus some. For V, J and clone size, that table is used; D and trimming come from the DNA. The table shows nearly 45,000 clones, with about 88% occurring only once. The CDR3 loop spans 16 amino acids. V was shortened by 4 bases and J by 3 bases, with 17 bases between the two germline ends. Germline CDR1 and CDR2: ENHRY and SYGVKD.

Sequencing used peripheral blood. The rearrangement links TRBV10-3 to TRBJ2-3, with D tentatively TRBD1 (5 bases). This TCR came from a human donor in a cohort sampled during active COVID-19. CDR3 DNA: TGTGCCATCAGTGGGATCTTAAGGGGTGGAACAGATACGCAGTATTTT. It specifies CAISGILRGGTDTQYF.